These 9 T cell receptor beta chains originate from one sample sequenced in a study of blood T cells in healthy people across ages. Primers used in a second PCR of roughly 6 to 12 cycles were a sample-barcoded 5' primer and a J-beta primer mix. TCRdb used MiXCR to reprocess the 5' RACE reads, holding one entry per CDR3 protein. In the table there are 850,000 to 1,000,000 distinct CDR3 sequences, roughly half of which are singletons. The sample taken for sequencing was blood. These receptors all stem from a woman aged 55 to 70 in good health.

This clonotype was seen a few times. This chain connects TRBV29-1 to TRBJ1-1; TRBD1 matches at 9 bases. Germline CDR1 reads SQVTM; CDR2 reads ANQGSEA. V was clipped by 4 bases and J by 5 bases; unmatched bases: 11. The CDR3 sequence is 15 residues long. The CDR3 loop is CSVGAGQGRGTEAFF. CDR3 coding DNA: TGCAGCGTTGGGGCGGGACAGGGAAGAGGGACTGAAGCTTTCTTT. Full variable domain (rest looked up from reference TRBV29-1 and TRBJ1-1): SAVISQKPSRDICQRGTSLTIQCQVDSQVTMMFWYRQQPGQSLTLIATANQGSEATYESGFVIDKFPISRPNLTFSTLTVSNMSPEDSSIYLCSVGAGQGRGTEAFFGQGTRLTVV.

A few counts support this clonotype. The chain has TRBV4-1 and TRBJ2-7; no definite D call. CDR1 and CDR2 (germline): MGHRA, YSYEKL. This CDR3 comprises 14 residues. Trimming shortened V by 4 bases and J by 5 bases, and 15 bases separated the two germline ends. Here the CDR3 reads CASSLTLAGHEQYF. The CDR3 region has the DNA TGCGCCAGCAGCCTAACTTTGGCAGGTCACGAGCAGTACTTC.

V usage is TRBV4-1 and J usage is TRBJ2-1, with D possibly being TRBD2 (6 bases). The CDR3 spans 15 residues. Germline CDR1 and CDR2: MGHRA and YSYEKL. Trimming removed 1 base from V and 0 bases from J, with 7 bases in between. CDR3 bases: TGCGCCAGCAGCCAAGTAGCGGACTCCTACAATGAGCAGTTCTTC. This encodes CASSQVADSYNEQFF.

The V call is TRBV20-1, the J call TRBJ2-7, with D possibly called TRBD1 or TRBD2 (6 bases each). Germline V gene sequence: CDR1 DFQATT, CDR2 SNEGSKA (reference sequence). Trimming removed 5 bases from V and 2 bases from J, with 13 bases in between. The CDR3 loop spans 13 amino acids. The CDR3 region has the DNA TGCAGTGCTGACCGCGGGACAACCTACGAGCAGTACTTC. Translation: CSADRGTTYEQYF.

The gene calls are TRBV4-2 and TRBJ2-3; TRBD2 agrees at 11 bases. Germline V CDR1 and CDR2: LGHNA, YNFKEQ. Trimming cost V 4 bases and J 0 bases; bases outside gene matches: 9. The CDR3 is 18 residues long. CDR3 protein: CASSLRPIAGGSTDTQYF. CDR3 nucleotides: TGTGCCAGCAGCCTCCGCCCAATAGCGGGAGGGAGCACAGATACGCAGTATTTT.

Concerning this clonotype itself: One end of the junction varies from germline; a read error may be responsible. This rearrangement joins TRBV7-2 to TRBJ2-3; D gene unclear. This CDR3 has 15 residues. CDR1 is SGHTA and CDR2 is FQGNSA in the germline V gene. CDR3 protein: CASSLAPNSRDTQYF. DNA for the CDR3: TGTGCCAGCAGCTTAGCGCCTAATAGCAGAGATACGCAGTATTTT.

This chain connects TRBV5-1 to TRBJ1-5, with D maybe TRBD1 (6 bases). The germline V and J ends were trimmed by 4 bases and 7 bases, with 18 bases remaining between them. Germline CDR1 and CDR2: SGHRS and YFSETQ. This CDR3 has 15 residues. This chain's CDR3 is CASSRGPGEVQPQHF. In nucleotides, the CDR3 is TGCGCCAGCAGCCGGGGGCCAGGGGAGGTCCAGCCCCAGCATTTT. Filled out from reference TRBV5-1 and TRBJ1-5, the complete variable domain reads KAGVTQTPRYLIKTRGQQVTLSCSPISGHRSVSWYQQTPGQGLQFLFEYFSETQRNKGNFPGRFSGRQFSNSRSEMNVSTLELGDSALYLCASSRGPGEVQPQHFGDGTRLSIL.

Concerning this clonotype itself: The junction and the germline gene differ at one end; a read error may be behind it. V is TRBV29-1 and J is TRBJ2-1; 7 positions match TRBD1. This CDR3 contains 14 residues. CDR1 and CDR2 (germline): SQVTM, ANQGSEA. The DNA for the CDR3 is TGCAGCGTAGAAGACAGGGCACCCCGGGACCTCCAGTTCTTC. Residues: CSVEDRAPRDLQFF.

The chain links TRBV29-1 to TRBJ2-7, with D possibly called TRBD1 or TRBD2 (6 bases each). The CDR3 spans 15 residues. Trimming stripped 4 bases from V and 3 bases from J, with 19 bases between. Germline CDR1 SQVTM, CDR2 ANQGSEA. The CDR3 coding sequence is TGCAGCGTTGCAGGCACTCGAGGGGGACTCTACGAGCAGTACTTC. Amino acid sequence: CSVAGTRGGLYEQYF.